Shown below are 21 T cell receptor beta chains from a single sample sequenced in a study of blood T cell repertoires in COVID-19. Using immunoSEQ multiplex PCR, the repertoire was profiled, and TCRdb retains in-frame clones only, with some absent. The table has 250,000 to 350,000 clones, 70% to 90% seen once; the top ten hold 0.75% to 1%. The sequenced material came from PBMCs or T cells enriched from blood (not recorded which). These TCRs come from a woman aged 25 to 39 who had recovered from COVID-19.

The chain is built from TRBV29-1 and TRBJ1-2, with D maybe TRBD1 (5 bases). V lost 5 bases and J lost 4, with 8 bases in between. The CDR3 totals 11 residues. In germline, CDR1 is SQVTM, CDR2 ANQGSEA. The DNA of the CDR3 is TGCAGCGTTAAGGGGTCCTATGGCTACACCTTC. This codes for CSVKGSYGYTF.

The chain carries TRBV2 and TRBJ1-6, with 7 positions matching TRBD1. This CDR3 has 13 residues. Germline CDR1 reads SNHLY; CDR2 reads FYNNEI. Losses at the gene ends were 8 bases for V and 8 bases for J; bases not matched to a gene: 6. CDR3 nucleotide sequence: TGTGCCAGCGGGACAGTACGAGATTCACCCCTCCACTTT. Protein: CASGTVRDSPLHF. Complete variable domain (other parts from reference TRBV2 and TRBJ1-6): EPEVTQTPSHQVTQMGQEVILRCVPISNHLYFYWYRQILGQKVEFLVSFYNNEISEKSEIFDDQFSVERPDGSNFTLKIRSTKLEDSAMYFCASGTVRDSPLHFGNGTRLTVT.

The chain carries TRBV5-1 and TRBJ2-3; TRBD2 matches 15 bases. This CDR3 contains 17 residues. Germline CDR1 is SGHRS and CDR2 is YFSETQ. V trimming: 4 bases; J trimming: 3 bases; junction bases outside the gene matches: 6. Written as DNA, the CDR3 is TGCGCCAGCAGCCCGGGACTAGCGGGAGGCCCGACAGATACGCAGTATTTT. This gives the protein CASSPGLAGGPTDTQYF.

The chain links TRBV18 to TRBJ1-6; D gene uncertain. Germline values: CDR1 KGHSH, CDR2 LQKENI. V lost 5 bases and J lost 4, with 12 bases in between. CDR3 size: 15 residues. This chain's CDR3 is CASSSGSGYNSPLHF. In nucleotides, the CDR3 is TGTGCCAGCTCATCCGGTTCGGGATATAATTCACCCCTCCACTTT.

Only one count was recorded for this clone. The chain has TRBV6-2 or TRBV6-3 and TRBJ1-2; D unclear. The CDR3 runs to 15 residues. Between the trimmed V and J ends, which lost 2 bases and 4 bases, there was a span of 14 bases. Germline values: CDR1 MNHEY, CDR2 SVGEGT. CDR3 coding DNA: TGTGCCAGCAGTTACGGTTTGATGGGCTTCTATGGCTACACCTTC. Translation gives CASSYGLMGFYGYTF.

As concerns this clone: This is likely a read error, given that the CDR3 carries no conserved phenylalanine or tryptophan at its end. No DNA is shown, since the ends of the CDR3 on it are uncertain; the CDR3 is the one TCRdb lists. This chain uses TRBV5-6 with TRBJ2-7; TRBD1 is the table's D call and was not checked against the DNA. The CDR3 spans 19 amino acids, including both terminal residues. CDR1 SGHDT and CDR2 YYEEEE come from the germline V gene. The CDR3 spells CASSLGTSLGQLEDPYDPL.

The chain couples TRBV5-1 to TRBJ1-5; TRBD1 aligns across 10 bases. CDR1 and CDR2 (germline): SGHRS, YFSETQ. The CDR3 length is 15 residues. Trimming at V came to 1 base and at J to 15 bases, leaving 13 bases not matched to a gene. The chain's CDR3 is CASSLFDRDRTGGHF. CDR3 nucleotide sequence: TGCGCCAGCAGCTTGTTTGACCGCGATAGGACAGGGGGGCATTTT.

This clone was picked up one time. This sequence joins TRBV19 and TRBJ2-6, with TRBD1 matching over 10 bases. J was trimmed by 3 bases and V by 5 bases; bases with no gene match: 4. This CDR3 spans 16 amino acids. Germline V gene data show CDR1 as LNHDA and CDR2 as SQIVND (reference sequence). The CDR3 region has the DNA TGTGCCAGTAGTCGACAGGGGGCGGGTGGGGCCAACGTCCTGACTTTC. Translated, it gives CASSRQGAGGANVLTF. The full variable domain, its missing parts supplied by reference TRBV19 and TRBJ2-6, is DGGITQSPKYLFRKEGQNVTLSCEQNLNHDAMYWYRQDPGQGLRLIYYSQIVNDFQKGDIAEGYSVSREKKESFPLTVTSAQKNPTAFYLCASSRQGAGGANVLTFGAGSRLTVL.

Ten or more counts support this clone. V and J are TRBV5-1 and TRBJ2-1; no definite D call. V was shortened by 2 bases and J by 7 bases, with 13 bases between the two germline ends. The CDR3 spans 14 residues. The germline gives CDR1 SGHRS, CDR2 YFSETQ. CDR3 residues: CASSFSRLVNEQFF. CDR3 coding DNA: TGCGCCAGCAGCTTCAGTCGGCTAGTAAATGAGCAGTTCTTC.

The rearrangement joins TRBV7-9 to TRBJ2-7, with 7 bases matching TRBD2. Trimming removed 1 base from V and 0 bases from J; junction bases left unmatched: 3. Germline CDR1 is SEHNR and CDR2 is FQNEAQ (reference sequence). The CDR3 has 15 residues. This CDR3 is CASSLEAGASYEQYF. In DNA, the CDR3 is TGTGCCAGCAGCTTAGAGGCGGGAGCCTCCTACGAGCAGTACTTC.

CDR3 nucleotides: TGTGCCAGCAGCGTATCAGGATTTAGCGGGAGGGCTTCGGATACGCAGTATTTT. Translation gives CASSVSGFSGRASDTQYF. The genes are TRBV9 and TRBJ2-3, with 11 bases identical to TRBD2. The germline V gene has CDR1 SGDLS and CDR2 YYNGEE. CDR3 length equals 18 residues. The V segment lost 1 base and the J segment 6 bases; nucleotides outside the gene matches: 13. Full variable domain (remainder filled in from reference TRBV9 and TRBJ2-3): DSGVTQTPKHLITATGQRVTLRCSPRSGDLSVYWYQQSLDQGLQFLIQYYNGEERAKGNILERFSAQQFPDLHSELNLSSLELGDSALYFCASSVSGFSGRASDTQYFGPGTRLTVL.

The rearrangement uses TRBV7-2 and TRBJ1-5; D remains ambiguous. The CDR3 is 13 residues long. V lost 3 bases to trimming and J lost 1 base, with 4 bases between them. Germline lookup yields CDR1 SGHTA and CDR2 FQGNSA. CDR3 bases: TGTGCCAGCAGCTTGGAGAGCAATCAGCCCCAGCATTTT. Its protein product is CASSLESNQPQHF. Based on the CDR3 plus reference TRBV7-2 and TRBJ1-5, the full variable domain is GAGVSQSPSNKVTEKGKDVELRCDPISGHTALYWYRQSLGQGLEFLIYFQGNSAPDKSGLPSDRFSAERTGGSVSTLTIQRTQQEDSAVYLCASSLESNQPQHFGDGTRLSIL.

This chain links TRBV18 with TRBJ2-1, with TRBD1 matching over 8 bases. Germline values: CDR1 KGHSH, CDR2 LQKENI. Trimming removed 3 bases from V and 9 bases from J; junction bases left unmatched: 7. This CDR3 has 14 amino acids. Here the CDR3 DNA reads TGTGCCAGCTCACCCATGACAGGGGAAACTGAGCAGTTCTTC. Amino acid sequence: CASSPMTGETEQFF. The complete variable domain, with remaining parts taken from reference TRBV18 and TRBJ2-1, reads NAGVMQNPRHLVRRRGQEARLRCSPMKGHSHVYWYRQLPEEGLKFMVYLQKENIIDESGMPKERFSAEFPKEGPSILRIQQVVRGDSAAYFCASSPMTGETEQFFGPGTRLTVL.

This rearrangement joins TRBV10-1 to TRBJ2-7, with D perhaps matching TRBD1 (5 bases). Per germline, CDR1 WNHNN and CDR2 SYGVQD (reference sequence). V was clipped by 8 bases and J by 3 bases, with 14 bases between them. The CDR3 extends over 13 amino acids. The CDR3 sequence is CASQAGQDYEQYF. Here the CDR3 DNA reads TGCGCCAGCCAAGCAGGGCAGGACTACGAGCAGTACTTC.

The genes are TRBV24-1 and TRBJ2-3, with 7 nucleotides matching TRBD1. This CDR3 comprises 12 residues. Germline trimming cut 9 bases from V and 6 bases from J; bases unmatched to any gene: 5. From germline, CDR1 is KGHDR and CDR2 SFDVKD. The CDR3 here is CATGTDWDTQYF. The CDR3 DNA reads as TGTGCCACCGGGACAGATTGGGATACGCAGTATTTT.

V and J are TRBV27 and TRBJ1-1; TRBD1 agrees at 7 bases. Germline CDR1 is MNHEY and CDR2 is SMNVEV (reference sequence). There are 16 residues in the CDR3. V lost 3 bases and J lost 1; bases outside the gene matches: 8. CDR3: CASSLPQGGRNTEAFF. Written as DNA, the CDR3 is TGTGCCAGCAGTTTGCCTCAGGGGGGACGGAACACTGAAGCTTTCTTT.

The CDR3, as DNA: TGCGCCAGCAGAAAGGGGACAGGGGACACTGAAGCTTTCTTT. It is translated as CASRKGTGDTEAFF. V is TRBV5-1 and J is TRBJ1-1; TRBD1 matches 10 bases. CDR1 and CDR2 (germline): SGHRS, YFSETQ. The CDR3 length is 14 residues. J gave up 3 bases and V 5 bases, and 4 bases lay outside the gene matches.

This clone was counted only a few times. The gene calls are TRBV7-2 and TRBJ1-6; no clear D gene. CDR1 and CDR2 from the germline V gene are SGHTA and FQGNSA. The V and J ends lost 7 bases and 2 bases respectively, with 6 bases between them. The CDR3 is 13 residues long. The CDR3 here is CASTETYNSPLHF. In nucleotides, the CDR3 is TGTGCCAGCACAGAAACCTATAATTCACCCCTCCACTTT. Looking up the rest from reference TRBV7-2 and TRBJ1-6 gives the full variable domain: GAGVSQSPSNKVTEKGKDVELRCDPISGHTALYWYRQSLGQGLEFLIYFQGNSAPDKSGLPSDRFSAERTGGSVSTLTIQRTQQEDSAVYLCASTETYNSPLHFGNGTRLTVT.

The chain uses TRBV3-1 (or the pseudogene TRBV3-2) and TRBJ1-2; D is unresolved. Germline assignment: CDR1 LGHDT and CDR2 YNNKEL (reference sequence). Trimming stripped 0 bases from V and 0 bases from J, with 11 bases between. This CDR3 comprises 16 residues. The CDR3 here is CASSQEFPQANYGYTF. The CDR3 nucleotides are TGTGCCAGCAGCCAAGAATTTCCCCAGGCTAACTATGGCTACACCTTC.

DNA for the CDR3: TGTGCCAGCAGCTTATCGGGGTATGGCTACACCTTC. Its protein is CASSLSGYGYTF. This chain connects TRBV7-9 to TRBJ1-2; D not certain. This CDR3 region has 12 residues. Deletions cut 2 bases from V and 5 bases from J, with 6 bases between. The germline gives CDR1 SEHNR, CDR2 FQNEAQ (reference sequence).

V and J are TRBV9 and TRBJ1-4; the D gene is possibly TRBD1 (5 bases). This CDR3 spans 18 amino acids. CDR1 is SGDLS, CDR2 YYNGEE, per germline. V shed 0 bases and J shed 6 bases, with 21 bases lying between them. Here the CDR3 reads CASSVETAGSNRYEKLFF. The CDR3 DNA reads as TGTGCCAGCAGCGTAGAGACAGCCGGGTCCAATCGATATGAAAAACTGTTTTTT.